This entry features one T cell receptor (beta chain) sequence. Its antigen is not identified. The CDR3 is cut off 3 residues early in the read; its end comes from the germline J gene. Clones were sequenced by immunoSEQ multiplex PCR, and TCRdb holds only the in-frame ones, with some missing. The data list some 25,000 clones, none observed once; approximately 10% falls to the top ten. This sample is drawn from a study of T cell clonality in common variable immunodeficiency. Notes on the study in general: In common variable immunodeficiency, TCR beta chains reportedly carried fewer deletions and N-nucleotide insertions. What drives increased CVID clonality needs T cell subpopulation sequencing. CVID patient heterogeneity limited repertoire-clinical complication correlations.

V lost 2 bases and J lost 2; bases outside the gene matches: 1. Per germline, CDR1 SGHRS and CDR2 YFSETQ. The CDR3 is 15 amino acids. Specimen: peripheral blood mononuclear cells. The sequence was obtained from a human donor with common variable immunodeficiency. V and J are TRBV5-1 and TRBJ2-7, with TRBD2 identical over 13 bases. The sequenced part of the CDR3 DNA is TGCGCCAGCAGCTTAACTAGCGGGAGGGCCTACGAG. Encoded protein: CASSLTSGRAYE. The complete CDR3 sequence is CASSLTSGRAYEQYF.